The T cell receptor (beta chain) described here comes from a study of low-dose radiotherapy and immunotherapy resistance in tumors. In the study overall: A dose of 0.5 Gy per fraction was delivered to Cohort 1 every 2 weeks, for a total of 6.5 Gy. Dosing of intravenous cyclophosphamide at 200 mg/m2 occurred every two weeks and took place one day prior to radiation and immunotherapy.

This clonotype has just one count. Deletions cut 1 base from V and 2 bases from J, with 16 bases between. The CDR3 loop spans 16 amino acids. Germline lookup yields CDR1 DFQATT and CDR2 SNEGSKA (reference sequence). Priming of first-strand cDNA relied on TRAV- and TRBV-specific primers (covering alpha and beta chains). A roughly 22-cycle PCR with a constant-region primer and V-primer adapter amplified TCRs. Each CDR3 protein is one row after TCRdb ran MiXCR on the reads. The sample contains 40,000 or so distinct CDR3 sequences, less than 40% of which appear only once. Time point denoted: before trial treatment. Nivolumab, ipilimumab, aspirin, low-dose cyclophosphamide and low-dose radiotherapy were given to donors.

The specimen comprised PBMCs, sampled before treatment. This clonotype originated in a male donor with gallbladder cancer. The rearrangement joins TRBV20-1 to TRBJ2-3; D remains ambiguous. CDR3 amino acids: CSARVGWLSLTDTQYF. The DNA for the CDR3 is TGCAGTGCTAGAGTGGGTTGGCTGTCCCTCACAGATACGCAGTATTTT.